These 16 T cell receptor beta chains were all obtained from the same sample, sequenced in a study of STAT3 mutations in large granular lymphocyte leukemia. Findings and limits, study-wide: Every T-cell large granular lymphocyte leukemia patient had at least one immunodominant TCR beta clonotype.

Sequencing used immunoSEQ multiplex PCR; TCRdb keeps in-frame clones, though not all of them. Here the sample spans a few thousand clones, 53% being singletons. No antigen is known for these receptors. Sequencing was carried out using peripheral blood mononuclear cells. The receptors shown here come from a man aged 55-75 years with T-cell large granular lymphocyte leukemia. Some clones in this sample may be carry-over from other donors' samples.

This clone has a handful of counts. The genes are TRBV6-5 and TRBJ2-2, with D perhaps matching TRBD1 or TRBD2 (5 bases each). The ends were cut back, 2 bases at V and 0 bases at J, with 7 bases in the middle. Germline V gene lookup returns CDR1 MNHEY and CDR2 SVGAGI. The CDR3 spans 15 residues. The CDR3 DNA follows: TGTGCCAGCAGTTACGGGGGTACGAACACCGGGGAGCTGTTTTTT. It translates to CASSYGGTNTGELFF.

This clone has just a few counts. V is TRBV18 and J is TRBJ1-2; unclear D gene. The CDR3 is 14 residues long. CDR1 and CDR2 (germline): KGHSH, LQKENI. V gave up 3 bases and J gave up 5 bases, with 13 bases separating them. CDR3 residues: CASSPDQRAYGYTF. Here the CDR3 DNA reads TGTGCCAGCTCACCCGATCAGCGAGCATATGGCTACACCTTC. Combining the CDR3 with reference TRBV18 and TRBJ1-2 gives the whole variable domain NAGVMQNPRHLVRRRGQEARLRCSPMKGHSHVYWYRQLPEEGLKFMVYLQKENIIDESGMPKERFSAEFPKEGPSILRIQQVVRGDSAAYFCASSPDQRAYGYTFGSGTRLTVV.

This clone occurred a few times. The rearrangement links TRBV18 to TRBJ2-1; D possibly corresponds to TRBD1 (7 bases). There are 14 residues in the CDR3. Germline loops: CDR1 KGHSH, CDR2 LQKENI. V lost 11 bases and J 10 bases, leaving 24 bases between the germline ends. CDR3 region: CAAGGTGDHYEQFF. CDR3 coding DNA: TGTGCCGCCGGGGGAACAGGGGATCACTACGAGCAGTTCTTC. The variable domain in full, completed from reference TRBV18 and TRBJ2-1, reads NAGVMQNPRHLVRRRGQEARLRCSPMKGHSHVYWYRQLPEEGLKFMVYLQKENIIDESGMPKERFSAEFPKEGPSILRIQQVVRGDSAAYFCAAGGTGDHYEQFFGPGTRLTVL.

This rearrangement joins TRBV27 to TRBJ1-6; D gene unclear. This CDR3 is built from 13 residues. The V end lost 5 bases, the J end lost 10 bases, and 12 bases lay between the germline ends. Germline V gives CDR1 MNHEY, CDR2 SMNVEV (reference sequence). CDR3 nucleotide sequence: TGTGCCAGCAGTCTCAGACAAGCCTCACCCCTCCACTTT. It encodes CASSLRQASPLHF.

The rearrangement uses TRBV18 and TRBJ2-3, with TRBD2 as a possible D gene (5 bases). Trimming pared 4 bases from V and 3 bases from J, leaving 11 bases between. The V gene's germline CDR1 is KGHSH and CDR2 LQKENI. CDR3 size: 14 residues. CDR3 nucleotides: TGTGCCAGCTCACGTGCTAGCAGGACAGATACGCAGTATTTT. Translating gives CASSRASRTDTQYF.

The chain is built from TRBV29-1 and TRBJ1-5, with a tentative D call TRBD1 (5 bases). V lost 4 bases and J lost 4, with 11 bases in between. The CDR3 totals 13 residues. Germline V gene data show CDR1 as SQVTM and CDR2 as ANQGSEA. CDR3 region: CSVGTGRNQPQHF. The CDR3 DNA follows: TGCAGCGTTGGCACAGGCCGTAATCAGCCCCAGCATTTT. Drawing the rest from reference TRBV29-1 and TRBJ1-5, the complete variable domain is SAVISQKPSRDICQRGTSLTIQCQVDSQVTMMFWYRQQPGQSLTLIATANQGSEATYESGFVIDKFPISRPNLTFSTLTVSNMSPEDSSIYLCSVGTGRNQPQHFGDGTRLSIL.

The chain combines TRBV30 with TRBJ2-3; the match to TRBD2 covers 7 bases. CDR1 and CDR2 (germline): GTSNPN, SVGIG (reference sequence). Trimming cost V 0 bases and J 2 bases; bases outside gene matches: 5. The CDR3 runs 15 residues. The CDR3, as DNA: TGTGCCTGGAGTGTCACAGCGGGGCACACAGATACGCAGTATTTT. It codes for CAWSVTAGHTDTQYF. Complete variable domain (other parts from reference TRBV30 and TRBJ2-3): SQTIHQWPATLVQPVGSPLSLECTVEGTSNPNLYWYRQAAGRGLQLLFYSVGIGQISSEVPQNLSASRPQDRQFILSSKKLLLSDSGFYLCAWSVTAGHTDTQYFGPGTRLTVL.

The chain is built from TRBV5-1 and TRBJ2-5, with D perhaps matching TRBD2 (5 bases). Germline V gene sequence: CDR1 SGHRS, CDR2 YFSETQ. The V gene lost 5 bases and the J gene lost 2 bases, with 10 bases spanning the gap. CDR3 size: 13 residues. CDR3 sequence: CASSPRRQETQYF. The DNA for the CDR3 is TGCGCCAGCAGTCCCAGGAGGCAAGAGACCCAGTACTTC.

This chain uses TRBV6-5 with TRBJ2-1, with D unclear. The germline V gene has CDR1 MNHEY and CDR2 SVGAGI. This CDR3 has 10 amino acids. Deletions cut 6 bases from V and 9 bases from J, with 6 bases between. CDR3 DNA: TGTGCCAGCAGGGGCAGTGAGCAGTTCTTC. This gives the protein CASRGSEQFF.

The chain recombines TRBV12-5 with TRBJ2-7; 7 nucleotides agree with TRBD1. V dropped 11 bases and J dropped 1; count of bases not matched to a gene: 5. The CDR3 runs 12 residues. The germline V gene encodes CDR1 LGHNT and CDR2 FRNRAP. The CDR3 region is CAPGQASYEQYV. Here the CDR3 DNA reads TGTGCTCCTGGACAGGCGTCCTACGAGCAGTACGTC.

This chain uses TRBV5-4 with TRBJ2-5, with TRBD2 as a possible D gene (6 bases). Germline CDR1 is SGHNT and CDR2 is YYREEE (reference sequence). This CDR3 is built from 13 residues. The V end lost 4 bases, the J end lost 4 bases, and 11 bases lay between the germline ends. CDR3 coding DNA: TGTGCCAGCAGCCCCAATAGCGGAGAGACCCAGTACTTC. Translation: CASSPNSGETQYF.

The chain couples TRBV20-1 to TRBJ2-7, with no clear D. Germline CDR1 reads DFQATT; CDR2 reads SNEGSKA (reference sequence). The germline V and J ends were trimmed by 3 bases and 9 bases, with 12 bases remaining between them. The CDR3 length is 11 residues. CDR3 in amino acids: CSASHRDLQYF. DNA for the CDR3: TGCAGTGCTAGTCACAGAGATTTGCAGTACTTC.

This clone was recorded a few times. The CDR3 protein is CASSATGPDTQYF. In nucleotides, the CDR3 is TGCGCCAGCAGCGCGACAGGGCCAGATACGCAGTATTTT. This chain links TRBV5-1 with TRBJ2-3; 7 bases are a match to TRBD1. This CDR3 has 13 amino acids. V lost 4 bases and J lost 4; bases outside the gene matches: 3. From germline, CDR1 is SGHRS and CDR2 YFSETQ.

V is TRBV5-1 and J is TRBJ2-6; D is undetermined. This CDR3 has 13 amino acids. Trimming shortened V by 1 base and J by 6 bases, and 5 bases separated the two germline ends. The germline gives CDR1 SGHRS, CDR2 YFSETQ. The DNA of the CDR3 is TGCGCCAGCAGCTTGTTGGTGGCCAACGTCCTGACTTTC. Protein sequence: CASSLLVANVLTF.

The genes are TRBV5-1 and TRBJ2-7; 7 nucleotides align to TRBD1. Trimming took 0 bases from V and 7 from J; bases not matched to a gene: 1. From germline, CDR1 is SGHRS and CDR2 YFSETQ. CDR3 length: 12 amino acids. CDR3 region: CASSLGQGEQYF. In DNA form, the CDR3 reads TGCGCCAGCAGCTTGGGACAGGGAGAGCAGTACTTC.

The chain carries TRBV30 and TRBJ1-6, with TRBD1 matching over 8 bases. Germline V CDR1 and CDR2: GTSNPN, SVGIG (reference sequence). The CDR3 has 14 residues. Unmatched junction bases numbered 7, after V lost 3 bases and J lost 9 bases. CDR3 in amino acids: CAWRQTGESSPLHF. CDR3 bases: TGTGCCTGGAGACAGACAGGGGAGAGTTCACCCCTCCACTTT.